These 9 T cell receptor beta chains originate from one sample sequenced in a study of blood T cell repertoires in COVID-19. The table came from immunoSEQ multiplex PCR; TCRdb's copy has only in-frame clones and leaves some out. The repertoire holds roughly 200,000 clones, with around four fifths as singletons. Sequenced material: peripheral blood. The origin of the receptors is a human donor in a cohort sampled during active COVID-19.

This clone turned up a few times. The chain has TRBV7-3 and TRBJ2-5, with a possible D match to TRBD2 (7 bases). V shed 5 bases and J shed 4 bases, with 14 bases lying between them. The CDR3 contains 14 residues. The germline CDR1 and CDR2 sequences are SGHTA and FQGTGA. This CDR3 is CASSPEGGRETQYF. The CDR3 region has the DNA TGTGCCAGCAGCCCCGAGGGGGGGCGAGAGACCCAGTACTTC.

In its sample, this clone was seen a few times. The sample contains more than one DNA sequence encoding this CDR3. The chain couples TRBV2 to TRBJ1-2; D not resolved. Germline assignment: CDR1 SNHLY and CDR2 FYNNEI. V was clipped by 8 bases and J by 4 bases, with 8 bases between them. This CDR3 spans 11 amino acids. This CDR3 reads CASSSGYGYTF. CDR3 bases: TGTGCCAGCTCCTCCGGCTATGGCTACACCTTC.

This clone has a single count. In DNA form, the CDR3 reads TGTGCCAGTAGTCAGGGCACCGGGGAGCTGTTTTTT. Residues: CASSQGTGELFF. The gene calls are TRBV19 and TRBJ2-2; TRBD1 is a possible D gene (5 bases). In germline, CDR1 is LNHDA, CDR2 SQIVND (reference sequence). The CDR3 totals 12 residues. Trimming stripped 5 bases from V and 4 bases from J, with 5 bases between.

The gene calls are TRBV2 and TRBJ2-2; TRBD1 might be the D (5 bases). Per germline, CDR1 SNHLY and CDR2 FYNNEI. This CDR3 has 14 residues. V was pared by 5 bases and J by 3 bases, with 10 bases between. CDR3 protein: CASSPRQYTGELFF. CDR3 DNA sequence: TGTGCCAGCAGTCCTAGACAGTACACCGGGGAGCTGTTTTTT.

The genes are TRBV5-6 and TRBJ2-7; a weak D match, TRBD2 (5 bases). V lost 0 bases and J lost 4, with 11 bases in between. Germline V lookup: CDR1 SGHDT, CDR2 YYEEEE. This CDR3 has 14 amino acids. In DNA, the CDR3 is TGTGCCAGCAGCTTGGGGTCCGGACTTTACGAGCAGTACGTC. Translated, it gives CASSLGSGLYEQYV.

As DNA, the CDR3 is TGTGCCAGCTCACCCGAGATAGCGGGGAGCTCCTACAATGAGCAGTTCTTC. Its protein is CASSPEIAGSSYNEQFF. This rearrangement joins TRBV18 to TRBJ2-1; TRBD2 matches at 8 bases. This CDR3 has 17 residues. J was trimmed by 0 bases and V by 3 bases; bases with no gene match: 7. CDR1 KGHSH and CDR2 LQKENI come from the germline V gene.

CDR3: CASSVVSTGDTEAFF. CDR3 coding DNA: TGTGCCAGCAGCGTAGTCTCGACGGGGGACACTGAAGCTTTCTTT. The V and J genes are TRBV9 and TRBJ1-1, with D perhaps TRBD1 (5 bases). This CDR3 spans 15 amino acids. Trimming took off 0 bases at V and 3 bases at J, with 12 bases between the two ends. Germline V lookup: CDR1 SGDLS, CDR2 YYNGEE.

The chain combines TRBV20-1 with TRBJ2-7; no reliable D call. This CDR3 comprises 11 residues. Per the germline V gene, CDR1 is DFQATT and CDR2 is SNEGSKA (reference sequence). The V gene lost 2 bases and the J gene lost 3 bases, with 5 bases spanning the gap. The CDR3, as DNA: TGCAGTGCTAGACTATACTACGAGCAGTACTTC. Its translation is CSARLYYEQYF.

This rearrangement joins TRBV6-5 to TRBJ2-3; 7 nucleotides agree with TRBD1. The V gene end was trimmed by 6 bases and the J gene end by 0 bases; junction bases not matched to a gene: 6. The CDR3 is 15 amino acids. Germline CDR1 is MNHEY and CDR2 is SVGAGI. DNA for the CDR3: TGTGCCAGCAGACGGGACAGAACTAGCACAGATACGCAGTATTTT. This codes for CASRRDRTSTDTQYF.